These T cell receptor beta chains were read from a single sample in a study of blood T cell repertoires in COVID-19. Assay used: immunoSEQ multiplex PCR; TCRdb lists only in-frame clones, some missing. The repertoire includes about 160,000 clones, over 75% of them detected once, and roughly 6% sits in the top ten. Sequenced: PBMCs or T cells enriched from blood (not recorded which). These receptor sequences come from a woman aged 40 to 55 with acute COVID-19. Each CDR3 is given with its conserved first and last residue. Fields, in order: J gene, D gene, clone size, V gene, CDR3 DNA, CDR3 protein. The D gene is left open where the match is weak. Only some rows state a clone size, as once, few, many or a class for expanded clones.

j_call: TRBJ2-5
d_call: TRBD2
clone_size: -
v_call: TRBV6-5
cdr3_nt: TGTGCCAGCAATCGCGGGAGGAACGAAGAGACCCAGTACTTC
cdr3_aa: CASNRGRNEETQYF

j_call: TRBJ2-3
d_call: TRBD2
clone_size: -
v_call: TRBV5-1
cdr3_nt: TGCGCCAGCAGCTCCCTAGCGGGACGGGGCACAGATACGCAGTATTTT
cdr3_aa: CASSSLAGRGTDTQYF

j_call: TRBJ2-7
d_call: TRBD2
clone_size: -
v_call: TRBV9
cdr3_nt: TGTGCCAGCAGCACTAAAGCGGGAGACGTTTACGAGCAGTACTTC
cdr3_aa: CASSTKAGDVYEQYF

j_call: TRBJ2-7
d_call: -
clone_size: -
v_call: TRBV27
cdr3_nt: TGTGCCAGCAGTTTGCGGGAAGCGGGCGCCTACGAGCAGTACTTC
cdr3_aa: CASSLREAGAYEQYF

j_call: TRBJ1-2
d_call: TRBD1
clone_size: -
v_call: TRBV5-1
cdr3_nt: TGCGCCAGCAGCCCAGGGACAGAGAACTATGGCTACACCTTC
cdr3_aa: CASSPGTENYGYTF

j_call: TRBJ1-1
d_call: -
clone_size: -
v_call: TRBV13
cdr3_nt: TGTGCCAGCAGCTTATCAGGGATGCGGACTGAAGCTTTCTTT
cdr3_aa: CASSLSGMRTEAFF

j_call: TRBJ1-2
d_call: TRBD1
clone_size: -
v_call: TRBV18
cdr3_nt: TGTGCCAGCTCACCTACTCAACAGGGGAACTATGGCTACACCTTC
cdr3_aa: CASSPTQQGNYGYTF

j_call: TRBJ1-5
d_call: TRBD1
clone_size: few
v_call: TRBV19
cdr3_nt: TGTGCCAGTAGTATCCTTTACAGGGGGCTTGTCAATCAGCCCCAGCATTTT
cdr3_aa: CASSILYRGLVNQPQHF

j_call: TRBJ1-6
d_call: TRBD1
clone_size: -
v_call: TRBV10-3
cdr3_nt: TGTGCCACCAAGACAGGGAGCCCAGACGGAGGATCCCTCCACTTT
cdr3_aa: CATKTGSPDGGSLHF

j_call: TRBJ2-2
d_call: TRBD1
clone_size: -
v_call: TRBV4-2
cdr3_nt: TGTGCCAGCAGCCAAGGGGGACAGGGGGCGCCCGGGGAGCTGTTTTTT
cdr3_aa: CASSQGGQGAPGELFF

j_call: TRBJ2-1
d_call: TRBD1
clone_size: -
v_call: TRBV7-9
cdr3_nt: TGTGCCAGCAGCGGCTACAGGGGGGAAGGACTCAATGAGCAGTTCTTC
cdr3_aa: CASSGYRGEGLNEQFF

j_call: TRBJ1-6
d_call: -
clone_size: few
v_call: TRBV7-6
cdr3_nt: TGTGCCAGCAGCTTAGCGGGGTACAGGGATAATTCACCCCTCCACTTT
cdr3_aa: CASSLAGYRDNSPLHF

j_call: TRBJ1-1
d_call: -
clone_size: once
v_call: TRBV5-1
cdr3_nt: TGCGCCAGCAGCGAGGGGACTTTTAACACTGAAGCTTTCTTT
cdr3_aa: CASSEGTFNTEAFF

j_call: TRBJ2-5
d_call: TRBD2
clone_size: -
v_call: TRBV24-1
cdr3_nt: TGTGCCACCAGTGATTTTGAGGCTAGCGGGAGCAAGACCCAGTACTTC
cdr3_aa: CATSDFEASGSKTQYF

j_call: TRBJ1-6
d_call: TRBD1
clone_size: few
v_call: TRBV28
cdr3_nt: TGTGCCAGCAGTTTAAAGGGACAGAGCTCCTATAATTCACCCCTCCACTTT
cdr3_aa: CASSLKGQSSYNSPLHF

j_call: TRBJ2-3
d_call: -
clone_size: -
v_call: TRBV7-3
cdr3_nt: TGTGCCAGCAGCCCCCGGGGTACAGATACGCAGTATTTT
cdr3_aa: CASSPRGTDTQYF

j_call: TRBJ2-5
d_call: TRBD2
clone_size: -
v_call: TRBV15
cdr3_nt: TGTGCCACCCGTACTAGCGGGAGGGTTGAGACCCAGTACTTC
cdr3_aa: CATRTSGRVETQYF

j_call: TRBJ1-1
d_call: -
clone_size: once
v_call: TRBV30
cdr3_nt: TGTGCCTGGACCTCCGGGGGGTTGAACACTGAAGCTTTCTTT
cdr3_aa: CAWTSGGLNTEAFF

j_call: TRBJ2-6
d_call: -
clone_size: -
v_call: TRBV5-4
cdr3_nt: TGTGCCAGCAGCTTGGCGGGGGGCGCGGGCCCCTCTGGGGCCAACGTCCTGACTTTC
cdr3_aa: CASSLAGGAGPSGANVLTF

j_call: TRBJ1-5
d_call: -
clone_size: -
v_call: TRBV3-1/TRBV3-2
cdr3_nt: TGTGCCAGCAGCCAGAGGCACGCGGATCAGCCCCAGCATTTT
cdr3_aa: CASSQRHADQPQHF

j_call: TRBJ1-1
d_call: -
clone_size: -
v_call: TRBV10-2
cdr3_nt: TGCGCCAGCAGTGAGACCGGGAACACTGAAGCTTTCTTT
cdr3_aa: CASSETGNTEAFF

j_call: TRBJ1-2
d_call: TRBD1
clone_size: -
v_call: TRBV2
cdr3_nt: TGTGCCAGCACGGGGGAACAGGGGGCCCGGGGCTACACCTTC
cdr3_aa: CASTGEQGARGYTF

j_call: TRBJ2-7
d_call: -
clone_size: -
v_call: TRBV12-5
cdr3_nt: TGTGCTAGTGGTTTGGGGCTCGACGCAGGGAAAATGAACGAGCAGTACTTC
cdr3_aa: CASGLGLDAGKMNEQYF

j_call: TRBJ1-2
d_call: TRBD1
clone_size: -
v_call: TRBV5-1
cdr3_nt: TGCGCCAGCAGCTTACCGGGACAGGGAGATGGCTACACCTTC
cdr3_aa: CASSLPGQGDGYTF

j_call: TRBJ2-2
d_call: -
clone_size: -
v_call: TRBV3-1/TRBV3-2
cdr3_nt: TGTGCCAGCAGCCAGTGGGGGCTAGCGGCGAACACCGGGGAGCTGTTTTTT
cdr3_aa: CASSQWGLAANTGELFF

j_call: TRBJ2-3
d_call: -
clone_size: -
v_call: TRBV4-1
cdr3_nt: TGCGCCAGCAGCCAAGTCCGGGGGAGTCCAGATACGCAGTATTTT
cdr3_aa: CASSQVRGSPDTQYF

j_call: TRBJ1-5
d_call: -
clone_size: -
v_call: TRBV7-8
cdr3_nt: TGTGCCAGCAGCTTAGGGCCTGCGGGGGGGCGGACCCTCAATCAGCCCCAGCATTTT
cdr3_aa: CASSLGPAGGRTLNQPQHF

j_call: TRBJ2-7
d_call: -
clone_size: -
v_call: TRBV5-1
cdr3_nt: TGCGCCAGCAGACCTGACAGCTACGAGCAGTACTTC
cdr3_aa: CASRPDSYEQYF

j_call: TRBJ1-1
d_call: -
clone_size: few
v_call: TRBV7-9
cdr3_nt: TGTGCCAGCAGCCACGTTCCCAGGCACCCTGAAGCTTTCTTT
cdr3_aa: CASSHVPRHPEAFF

j_call: TRBJ2-7
d_call: -
clone_size: -
v_call: TRBV6-5
cdr3_nt: TGTGCCAGCAGTTACGGAGGGAGCGGCGACTCCTACGAGCAGTACTTC
cdr3_aa: CASSYGGSGDSYEQYF

j_call: TRBJ2-3
d_call: TRBD2
clone_size: -
v_call: TRBV6-5
cdr3_nt: TGTGCCAGCAGTTACGGGACTAGCGGGAGCTTGGATACGCAGTATTTT
cdr3_aa: CASSYGTSGSLDTQYF

j_call: TRBJ2-1
d_call: TRBD2
clone_size: -
v_call: TRBV6-4
cdr3_nt: TGTGCCAGCAGTGACGGCGGGAGGGCCCTCGGTGAGCAGTTCTTC
cdr3_aa: CASSDGGRALGEQFF

j_call: TRBJ2-1
d_call: TRBD2
clone_size: -
v_call: TRBV27
cdr3_nt: TGTGCCAGCAGTTTATCGGGACTAGCGGGAGCCTCATCCTACAATGAGCAGTTCTTC
cdr3_aa: CASSLSGLAGASSYNEQFF

j_call: TRBJ2-1
d_call: TRBD2
clone_size: -
v_call: TRBV9
cdr3_nt: TGTGCCAGCAGCGTAGCACCGGGGGGGCGGGGCACCTACAATGAGCAGTTCTTC
cdr3_aa: CASSVAPGGRGTYNEQFF

j_call: TRBJ2-3
d_call: TRBD1
clone_size: -
v_call: TRBV7-3
cdr3_nt: TGTGCCAGCAGCTCAGGGGGTAGCACAGATACGCAGTATTTT
cdr3_aa: CASSSGGSTDTQYF

j_call: TRBJ2-2
d_call: -
clone_size: once
v_call: TRBV6-5
cdr3_nt: TGTGCCAGCAGCTTAGTGTACACCGGGGAGCTGTTTTTT
cdr3_aa: CASSLVYTGELFF

j_call: TRBJ1-1
d_call: -
clone_size: -
v_call: TRBV3-1/TRBV3-2
cdr3_nt: TGTGCCAGCAGCCCAGGTTACGGGGAAAGCACTGAAGCTTTCTTT
cdr3_aa: CASSPGYGESTEAFF

j_call: TRBJ2-1
d_call: TRBD2
clone_size: -
v_call: TRBV2
cdr3_nt: TGTGCCAGCAGTGAACAACTAGCGGGAGGGCCCGATGAGCAGTTCTTC
cdr3_aa: CASSEQLAGGPDEQFF

j_call: TRBJ2-1
d_call: -
clone_size: few
v_call: TRBV6-1
cdr3_nt: TGTGCCAGCAGTGATGGGAAGGGGCACAATGAGCAGTTCTTC
cdr3_aa: CASSDGKGHNEQFF

j_call: TRBJ2-1
d_call: TRBD2
clone_size: -
v_call: TRBV7-6
cdr3_nt: TGTGCCAGCAGCTTAAGCGGGAGGGGCTACAATGAGCAGTTCTTC
cdr3_aa: CASSLSGRGYNEQFF

j_call: TRBJ1-5
d_call: TRBD1
clone_size: -
v_call: TRBV19
cdr3_nt: TGTGCCAGTAGTACCCGACAGGGAACTCAGCCCCAGCATTTT
cdr3_aa: CASSTRQGTQPQHF

j_call: TRBJ2-1
d_call: TRBD2
clone_size: -
v_call: TRBV18
cdr3_nt: TGTGCCAGCTCACCAGAGGCGGGAGGGCCGTTCTTC
cdr3_aa: CASSPEAGGPFF

j_call: TRBJ2-3
d_call: -
clone_size: -
v_call: TRBV3-1/TRBV3-2
cdr3_nt: TGTGCCAGCAGCCTGGGGACTCCACGGGGCACAGATACGCAGTATTTT
cdr3_aa: CASSLGTPRGTDTQYF

j_call: TRBJ2-7
d_call: -
clone_size: -
v_call: TRBV18
cdr3_nt: TGTGCCAGCTCACCAAACAGGATCTACGAGCAGTACTTC
cdr3_aa: CASSPNRIYEQYF

j_call: TRBJ2-1
d_call: -
clone_size: -
v_call: TRBV5-5
cdr3_nt: TGTGCCAGCAGCTTCGAGCGGGTCTACAATGAGCAGTTCTTC
cdr3_aa: CASSFERVYNEQFF

j_call: TRBJ2-1
d_call: TRBD2
clone_size: -
v_call: TRBV20-1
cdr3_nt: TGCAGTGCTAGTTTGACTAGCGGATACAATGAGCAGTTCTTC
cdr3_aa: CSASLTSGYNEQFF

j_call: TRBJ1-3
d_call: TRBD1
clone_size: many
v_call: TRBV9
cdr3_nt: TGTGCCAGCAGCGCCGGGACAGGGACTGGAAACACCATATATTTT
cdr3_aa: CASSAGTGTGNTIYF

j_call: TRBJ2-1
d_call: TRBD2
clone_size: -
v_call: TRBV29-1
cdr3_nt: TGCAGCGTCCGGACTAGCGGGGAATCGAGCTCCTACAATGAGCAGTTCTTC
cdr3_aa: CSVRTSGESSSYNEQFF

j_call: TRBJ1-2
d_call: -
clone_size: -
v_call: TRBV5-6
cdr3_nt: TGTGCCAGCAGCTTTCAACAGGGCCACTATGGCTACACCTTC
cdr3_aa: CASSFQQGHYGYTF

j_call: TRBJ2-1
d_call: -
clone_size: -
v_call: TRBV6-5
cdr3_nt: TGTGCCAGCAGCAGGAACTACAATGAGCAGTTCTTC
cdr3_aa: CASSRNYNEQFF

j_call: TRBJ1-1
d_call: -
clone_size: -
v_call: TRBV3-1/TRBV3-2
cdr3_nt: TGTGCCAGCAGCCCCAGACAGGAGGTAACTGAAGCTTTCTTT
cdr3_aa: CASSPRQEVTEAFF

j_call: TRBJ2-7
d_call: TRBD1
clone_size: -
v_call: TRBV7-8
cdr3_nt: TGTGCCAGCAGCCGGGACAGGGGTCCTACCTACGAGCAGTACTTC
cdr3_aa: CASSRDRGPTYEQYF

j_call: TRBJ2-7
d_call: TRBD2
clone_size: -
v_call: TRBV7-2
cdr3_nt: TGTGCCAGCAGCTTCGGGGGGACTTTTTCCTACGAGCAGTACTTC
cdr3_aa: CASSFGGTFSYEQYF

j_call: TRBJ2-1
d_call: TRBD1
clone_size: few
v_call: TRBV3-1/TRBV3-2
cdr3_nt: TGTGCCAGCACCCCAAGGACAGGGGTGATTGGGCAGTTCTTC
cdr3_aa: CASTPRTGVIGQFF